The 29 T cell receptor beta chains given below trace back to one sample, sequenced in a study of naive CD8 T cells in extremely preterm neonates. Without labor or membrane rupture, elective cesareans at about 35-43 weeks supplied term cord blood. Clones were read by immunoSEQ multiplex PCR, and TCRdb kept only the in-frame ones, dropping some. The profile shows under 7,000 clones, about 98% of them singletons. What was sequenced was naive CD8+ T cells from cord blood. These receptors were taken from a newborn in good health.

The rearrangement joins TRBV4-1 to TRBJ1-6; no definite D call. The CDR3 is 15 residues long. Looked up from germline, CDR1 is MGHRA and CDR2 is YSYEKL. The ends were cut back, 0 bases at V and 9 bases at J, with 12 bases in the middle. In nucleotides, the CDR3 is TGCGCCAGCAGCCAAGAGGGCAGCACCATTTCACCCCTCCACTTT. Translated, it gives CASSQEGSTISPLHF.

The chain joins TRBV4-2 to TRBJ2-3; tentative D call: TRBD2 (5 bases). This CDR3 comprises 14 residues. In germline, CDR1 is LGHNA, CDR2 YNFKEQ. V dropped 1 base and J dropped 4 bases, with 9 bases sitting between them. CDR3 bases: TGTGCCAGCAGCCAAGGGATGGGAGCAGATACGCAGTATTTT. It translates to CASSQGMGADTQYF.

The rearrangement joins TRBV5-1 to TRBJ2-7; 11 positions agree with TRBD2. The germline gives CDR1 SGHRS, CDR2 YFSETQ. CDR3 length equals 13 residues. V was pared by 4 bases and J by 3 bases, with 0 bases of the junction left unmatched. CDR3 amino acids: CASSGLAGYEQYF. Written as DNA, the CDR3 is TGCGCCAGCAGCGGACTAGCGGGCTACGAGCAGTACTTC.

The chain has TRBV11-1 and TRBJ1-4, with 8 nucleotides matching TRBD1. The ends lost 5 bases at V and 6 bases at J; junction bases unmatched: 14. The germline gives CDR1 SGHAT, CDR2 FQDESV (reference sequence). This CDR3 is built from 17 residues. The CDR3 nucleotides read TGTGCCAGCAGCCAACGACTTCCGGGACAGGCTGATGAAAAACTGTTTTTT. This translates into CASSQRLPGQADEKLFF. Looking up the rest from reference TRBV11-1 and TRBJ1-4 gives the full variable domain: EAEVAQSPRYKITEKSQAVAFWCDPISGHATLYWYRQILGQGPELLVQFQDESVVDDSQLPKDRFSAERLKGVDSTLKIQPAELGDSAMYLCASSQRLPGQADEKLFFGSGTQLSVL.

The rearrangement joins TRBV27 to TRBJ2-7; 12 bases are shared with TRBD2. The length of the CDR3 is 16 residues. The ends lost 2 bases at V and 1 base at J; junction bases unmatched: 3. CDR1 is MNHEY and CDR2 is SMNVEV in the germline V gene (reference sequence). This chain's CDR3 is CASSLTGLAGSYEQYF. In DNA form, the CDR3 reads TGTGCCAGCAGTTTAACAGGACTAGCGGGATCCTACGAGCAGTACTTC.

DNA for the CDR3: TGTGCCAGCAGCGTAGCTAGCGGGAGCACCGGGGAGCTGTTTTTT. Its translation is CASSVASGSTGELFF. The rearrangement links TRBV9 to TRBJ2-2; 10 positions match TRBD2. The V gene end was trimmed by 0 bases and the J gene end by 4 bases; junction bases not matched to a gene: 0. CDR1 is SGDLS, CDR2 YYNGEE, per germline. The CDR3 runs to 15 residues. The full variable domain, with the rest looked up from reference TRBV9 and TRBJ2-2, is DSGVTQTPKHLITATGQRVTLRCSPRSGDLSVYWYQQSLDQGLQFLIQYYNGEERAKGNILERFSAQQFPDLHSELNLSSLELGDSALYFCASSVASGSTGELFFGEGSRLTVL.

The chain uses TRBV29-1 and TRBJ2-3; 8 positions agree with TRBD2. The germline gives CDR1 SQVTM, CDR2 ANQGSEA. This CDR3 region has 15 residues. Unmatched junction bases numbered 3, after V lost 1 base and J lost 0 bases. DNA of the CDR3: TGCAGCGTTGAAGGTAGCGGGACTAGCACAGATACGCAGTATTTT. It translates to CSVEGSGTSTDTQYF.

The CDR3 reads CASSEIAGGLYEQYF. The CDR3 DNA is TGTGCCAGCAGTGAAATAGCGGGGGGGCTTTACGAGCAGTACTTC. This chain links TRBV6-1 with TRBJ2-7; 11 positions match TRBD2. This CDR3 spans 15 amino acids. Germline CDR1 and CDR2: MNHNS and SASEGT. V was clipped by 2 bases and J by 4 bases; unmatched bases: 4.

The chain combines TRBV29-1 with TRBJ1-2; TRBD1 aligns across 8 bases. The J segment lost 0 bases and the V segment lost 3 bases, leaving 6 bases of the junction unmatched. Germline loops: CDR1 SQVTM, CDR2 ANQGSEA. The CDR3 is made up of 15 amino acids. The CDR3 region is CSVESQTGANYGYTF. The CDR3 bases are TGCAGCGTTGAGTCCCAGACAGGGGCTAACTATGGCTACACCTTC.

Notes on this clone: The same CDR3 also results from other DNA sequences found in this sample. The V and J genes are TRBV9 and TRBJ2-1; 8 nucleotides match TRBD2. This CDR3 region has 14 residues. Germline-derived CDR1 and CDR2 are SGDLS and YYNGEE. The J segment lost 6 bases and the V segment lost 3 bases, leaving 5 bases of the junction unmatched. The CDR3, as DNA: TGTGCCAGCAGCGGACTGGCGGGAGGCAATGAGCAGTTCTTC. Residues: CASSGLAGGNEQFF.

The rearrangement links TRBV19 to TRBJ1-2; 11 nucleotides align to TRBD1. The V segment lost 2 bases and the J segment 4 bases; nucleotides outside the gene matches: 3. Germline V CDR1 and CDR2: LNHDA, SQIVND (reference sequence). The CDR3 has 15 amino acids. The CDR3 is CASSIPGQGAYGYTF. CDR3 in DNA: TGTGCCAGTAGTATACCCGGACAGGGGGCCTATGGCTACACCTTC.

The rearrangement links TRBV5-4 to TRBJ2-7, with TRBD1 identical over 10 bases. CDR1 SGHNT and CDR2 YYREEE come from the germline V gene (reference sequence). The length of the CDR3 is 15 residues. V lost 1 base and J lost 4; bases outside the gene matches: 5. CDR3 coding DNA: TGTGCCAGCAGCTTGCGACAGGGGGCACCATACGAGCAGTACTTC. This codes for CASSLRQGAPYEQYF.

The chain employs TRBV29-1 and TRBJ1-1; D is uncertain. The CDR3 consists of 14 residues. CDR1 is SQVTM and CDR2 is ANQGSEA in the germline V gene. Trimming removed 2 bases from V and 1 base from J, with 11 bases in between. CDR3 in amino acids: CSVEREEWNTEAFF. The CDR3 nucleotides are TGCAGCGTTGAACGGGAGGAGTGGAACACTGAAGCTTTCTTT.

This chain connects TRBV6-6 to TRBJ1-2; a weak D match, TRBD1 (6 bases). V lost 10 bases and J lost 6, with 12 bases in between. Germline V gene data show CDR1 as MNHNY and CDR2 as SVGAGI (reference sequence). The CDR3 sequence is 11 residues long. Here the CDR3 DNA reads TGTGCCACCTATACAGGGAATGGCTACACCTTC. It codes for CATYTGNGYTF.

This clone was observed once. This rearrangement joins TRBV18 to TRBJ2-3, with D perhaps matching TRBD1 (5 bases). Germline values: CDR1 KGHSH, CDR2 LQKENI. The CDR3 is made up of 14 amino acids. The ends were cut back, 0 bases at V and 2 bases at J, with 6 bases in the middle. The CDR3 DNA is TGTGCCAGCTCACCACCGGGGCCCACAGATACGCAGTATTTT. Protein sequence: CASSPPGPTDTQYF.

The CDR3 reads CASRDSNTGELFF. CDR3 DNA: TGTGCCAGCAGGGACTCGAACACCGGGGAGCTGTTTTTT. The rearrangement links TRBV9 to TRBJ2-2, with D perhaps matching TRBD2 (5 bases). V was pared by 5 bases and J by 0 bases, with 5 bases between. This CDR3 has 13 residues. Germline lookup yields CDR1 SGDLS and CDR2 YYNGEE.

J is TRBJ2-1 and V is TRBV9; D is uncertain. Deletions cut 0 bases from V and 2 bases from J, with 6 bases between. CDR1 and CDR2 (germline): SGDLS, YYNGEE. This CDR3 has 14 residues. The CDR3 region has the DNA TGTGCCAGCAGCGTAGCTGGCACCTACAATGAGCAGTTCTTC. Translation: CASSVAGTYNEQFF.

The CDR3 here is CASGINRDRGNIQYF. The DNA of the CDR3 is TGTGCTAGTGGTATCAACCGGGACAGGGGAAACATTCAGTACTTC. This chain connects TRBV12-5 to TRBJ2-4; 10 nucleotides align to TRBD1. CDR1 is LGHNT, CDR2 FRNRAP, per germline. This CDR3 spans 15 amino acids. Germline trimming cut 5 bases from V and 6 bases from J; bases unmatched to any gene: 7.

This clone was counted a single time. The chain joins TRBV9 to TRBJ2-7; D is perhaps TRBD1 (6 bases). CDR3 length: 13 amino acids. V lost 0 bases to trimming and J lost 2 bases, with 6 bases between them. Germline V CDR1 and CDR2: SGDLS, YYNGEE. The CDR3 nucleotides are TGTGCCAGCAGCGTAGGGACAGCCTACGAGCAGTACTTC. Translation gives CASSVGTAYEQYF.

Comment on this clone: The sample contains more than one DNA sequence encoding this CDR3. V gene TRBV15 combines with J gene TRBJ2-7, with 9 bases lining up with TRBD1. Germline assignment: CDR1 LNHNV and CDR2 YYDKDF (reference sequence). CDR3 length: 15 residues. Trimming cost V 4 bases and J 2 bases; bases outside gene matches: 6. CDR3 DNA: TGTGCCACCAGCATCCCCGGGACAGGGACCTACGAGCAGTACTTC. It translates to CATSIPGTGTYEQYF. Drawing the rest from reference TRBV15 and TRBJ2-7, the complete variable domain is DAMVIQNPRYQVTQFGKPVTLSCSQTLNHNVMYWYQQKSSQAPKLLFHYYDKDFNNEADTPDNFQSRRPNTSFCFLDIRSPGLGDTAMYLCATSIPGTGTYEQYFGPGTRLTVT.

The CDR3 loop is CASSYYSDSEQYF. For the CDR3, the DNA is TGTGCCAGCAGTTACTACTCTGACAGTGAGCAGTACTTC. J is TRBJ2-7 and V is TRBV6-6; D perhaps matches TRBD1 (5 bases). The CDR3 has 13 amino acids. The germline V and J ends were trimmed by 1 base and 7 bases, with 11 bases remaining between them. Germline CDR1 MNHNY, CDR2 SVGAGI (reference sequence).

V usage is TRBV19 and J usage is TRBJ2-3, with D uncertain. Trimming removed 3 bases at V and 5 bases at J, with 15 bases between. This CDR3 is 15 amino acids long. Germline V lookup: CDR1 LNHDA, CDR2 SQIVND (reference sequence). CDR3 protein: CASSIKTPYIDTQYF. CDR3 nucleotide sequence: TGTGCCAGTAGTATCAAGACTCCTTATATAGATACGCAGTATTTT.

The chain combines TRBV28 with TRBJ1-4; TRBD1 matches at 7 bases. Germline-derived CDR1 and CDR2 are MDHEN and SYDVKM. J was trimmed by 8 bases and V by 5 bases; bases with no gene match: 5. CDR3 length: 13 amino acids. This CDR3 reads CASSGTESEKLFF. The CDR3 DNA sequence: TGTGCCAGCAGTGGGACAGAATCAGAAAAACTGTTTTTT.

The chain employs TRBV4-1 and TRBJ2-7; D is unclear. The CDR3 spans 16 residues. Germline loops: CDR1 MGHRA, CDR2 YSYEKL. Trimming took 0 bases from V and 0 from J, leaving 12 bases between them. CDR3 sequence: CASSQDSLGFSYEQYF. The CDR3 DNA sequence: TGCGCCAGCAGCCAAGATAGTCTAGGCTTCTCCTACGAGCAGTACTTC.

This chain connects TRBV27 to TRBJ2-2; 11 bases align to TRBD2. The CDR3 runs 14 residues. J gave up 5 bases and V 4 bases, and 0 bases lay outside the gene matches. The germline gives CDR1 MNHEY, CDR2 SMNVEV (reference sequence). The CDR3 region is CASSWTSGTGELFF. The CDR3 DNA sequence: TGTGCCAGCAGTTGGACTAGCGGGACCGGGGAGCTGTTTTTT.

The CDR3 DNA reads as TGTGCCAGCAGCGACCTGCCGGGACAGCTCCTAAACACCATATATTTT. Translation gives CASSDLPGQLLNTIYF. The rearrangement joins TRBV2 to TRBJ1-3; 7 nucleotides agree with TRBD1. CDR3 size: 16 residues. Germline CDR1 reads SNHLY; CDR2 reads FYNNEI. J gave up 6 bases and V 6 bases, and 14 bases lay outside the gene matches.

V gene TRBV14 combines with J gene TRBJ2-7; 7 bases are shared with TRBD2. V lost 3 bases to trimming and J lost 6 bases; unmatched junction nucleotides: 2. Germline loops: CDR1 SGHDN, CDR2 FVKESK. The CDR3 is 12 amino acids. The CDR3 nucleotides read TGTGCCAGCAGCCAGCTAGCGGTCGAGCAGTACTTC. It encodes CASSQLAVEQYF.

The rearrangement links TRBV15 to TRBJ1-4, with 8 bases identical to TRBD1. The trim removed 3 bases at V and 11 bases at J, leaving 8 bases unmatched. Germline-derived CDR1 and CDR2 are LNHNV and YYDKDF (reference sequence). The CDR3 spans 14 residues. The CDR3: CATSRQGAQEKLFF. Written as DNA, the CDR3 is TGTGCCACCAGCAGGCAGGGGGCGCAGGAGAAACTGTTTTTT.

This chain joins TRBV9 and TRBJ1-2; the D is unclear. Germline V lookup: CDR1 SGDLS, CDR2 YYNGEE. Trimming stripped 3 bases from V and 4 bases from J, with 19 bases between. CDR3 length: 16 residues. Here the CDR3 DNA reads TGTGCCAGCAGCGGTAGAAGACTCGGAAGGTCCTATGGCTACACCTTC. The encoded protein is CASSGRRLGRSYGYTF.